This TCR beta chain derives from a study of beta chain features in type 1 diabetes. Study results and caveats: All four CD4+ subsets from Type 1 diabetes patients carried moderately but significantly shorter TCRB CDR3s. An over-representation of cells with high TCR expression could result from cDNA sequencing.

The CDR3 loop spans 14 amino acids. The germline CDR1 and CDR2 sequences are SGHRS and YFSETQ. V was cut by 3 bases and J by 6 bases, with 16 bases left in between. All of the isolated RNA was reverse transcribed, so expressed TCRB transcripts were sequenced. Produced via immunoSEQ multiplex PCR; TCRdb's table is partial and in-frame only. The table shows hundreds of thousands of clones, with under 15% occurring only once. This clone was seen a few times. The antigen is unknown. What was sequenced was naive CD4+ T cells from blood. This receptor was obtained from a man aged 18 to 30 with type 1 diabetes. The genes are TRBV5-1 and TRBJ2-7, with D perhaps TRBD2 (6 bases). In DNA, the CDR3 is TGCGCCAGCAGCTCGGGGACTCCACGCTCCGAGCAGTACTTC. Translating gives CASSSGTPRSEQYF.